This T cell receptor beta chain was documented in a study of T cells after yellow fever vaccination. Study-level information: Fractions low in cell number were prepared with SMART-Seq v4 Ultra Low Input.

On this clonotype itself: Its matching antigen is unknown.

Conversion of TCR transcripts into cDNA relied on 5'RACE template switching, which added a universal primer site and UMIs. TCRdb redid the calling of the 5' RACE reads with MiXCR, one entry per CDR3 protein. The sample consists of about 430,000 distinct CDR3 sequences, around 20% of them appearing once. The CDR3 length is 13 residues. The germline CDR1 and CDR2 sequences are MNHEY and SVGAGI. The V end lost 4 bases, the J end lost 7 bases, and 11 bases lay between the germline ends. Notes on the study in general: Primary-vaccination clones mostly resurfaced post-booster (around 95% CD4, about 87% CD8).

The TCR was taken from a man aged 18-30 years who received the YFV17D yellow fever vaccine. The chain joins TRBV6-5 to TRBJ1-5; D is ambiguous. Sequencing was performed on PBMCs, taken before the yellow fever booster vaccination. DNA for the CDR3: TGTGCCAGCAGTTTTGGGGAAAAGCAGCCCCAGCATTTT. The encoded protein is CASSFGEKQPQHF.